This TCR beta chain came from a study of cytomegalovirus exposure and HLA in healthy donors. The germline gives CDR1 MNHEY, CDR2 SMNVEV (reference sequence). This CDR3 contains 14 residues. V lost 5 bases and J 6 bases, leaving 14 bases between the germline ends. The PCR made use of 60 Vbeta and 13 Jbeta primers. Profiling relied on immunoSEQ multiplex PCR, and the TCRdb table lists in-frame clones only, not all of them. The repertoire holds 130,000 to 150,000 clones, with 70% to 85% as singletons. Specimen: PBMCs. The sequence was obtained from an older woman in good health and CMV-seropositive. This chain links TRBV27 with TRBJ1-5; perhaps TRBD1 as D (6 bases). The chain's CDR3 is CASSRGGAGQPQHF. In DNA form, the CDR3 reads TGTGCCAGCAGTCGCGGGGGCGCCGGTCAGCCCCAGCATTTT.